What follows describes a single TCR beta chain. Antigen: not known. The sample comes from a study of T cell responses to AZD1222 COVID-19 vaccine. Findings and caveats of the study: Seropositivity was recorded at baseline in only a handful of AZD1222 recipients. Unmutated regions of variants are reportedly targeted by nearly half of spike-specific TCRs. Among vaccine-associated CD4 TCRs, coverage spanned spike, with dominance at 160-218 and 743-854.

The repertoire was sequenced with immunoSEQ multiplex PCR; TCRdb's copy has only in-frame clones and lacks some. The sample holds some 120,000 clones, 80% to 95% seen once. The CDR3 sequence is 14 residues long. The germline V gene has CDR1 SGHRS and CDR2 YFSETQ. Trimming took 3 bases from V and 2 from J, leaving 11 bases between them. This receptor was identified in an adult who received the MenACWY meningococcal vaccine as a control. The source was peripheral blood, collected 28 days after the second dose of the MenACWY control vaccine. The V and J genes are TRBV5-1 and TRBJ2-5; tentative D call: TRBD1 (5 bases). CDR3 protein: CASSYQDSQETQYF. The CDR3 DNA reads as TGCGCCAGCAGCTATCAAGACAGTCAAGAGACCCAGTACTTC.